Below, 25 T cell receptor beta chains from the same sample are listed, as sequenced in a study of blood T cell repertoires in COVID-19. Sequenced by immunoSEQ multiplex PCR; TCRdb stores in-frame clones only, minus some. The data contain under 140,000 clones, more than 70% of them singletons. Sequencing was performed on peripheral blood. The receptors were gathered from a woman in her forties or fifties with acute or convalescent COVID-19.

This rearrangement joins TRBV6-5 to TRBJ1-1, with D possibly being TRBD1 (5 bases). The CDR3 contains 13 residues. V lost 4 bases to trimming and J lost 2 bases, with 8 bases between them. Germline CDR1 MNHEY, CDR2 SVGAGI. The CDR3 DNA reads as TGTGCCAGCAGTTTTCAGGGCAACACTGAAGCTTTCTTT. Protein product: CASSFQGNTEAFF.

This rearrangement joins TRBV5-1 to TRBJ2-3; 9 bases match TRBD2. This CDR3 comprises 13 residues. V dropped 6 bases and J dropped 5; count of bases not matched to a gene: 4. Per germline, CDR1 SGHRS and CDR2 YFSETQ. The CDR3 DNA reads TGCGCCAGCAACGCGGGAGGGCAAGATACGCAGTATTTT. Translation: CASNAGGQDTQYF.

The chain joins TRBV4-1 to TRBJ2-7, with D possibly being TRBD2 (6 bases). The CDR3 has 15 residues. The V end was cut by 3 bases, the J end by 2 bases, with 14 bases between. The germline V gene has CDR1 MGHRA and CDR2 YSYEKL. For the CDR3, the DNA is TGCGCCAGCAGCCAGGGTCATAGCGGACCCTACGAGCAGTACTTC. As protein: CASSQGHSGPYEQYF.

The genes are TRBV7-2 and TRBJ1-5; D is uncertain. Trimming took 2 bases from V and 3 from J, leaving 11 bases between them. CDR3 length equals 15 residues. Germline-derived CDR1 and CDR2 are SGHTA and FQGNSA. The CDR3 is CASSLYSGPNQPQHF. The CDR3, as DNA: TGTGCCAGCAGCTTATATAGCGGGCCCAATCAGCCCCAGCATTTT.

In DNA, the CDR3 is TGCGCCAGCAGCTCCCGCGTGACAGGGTCCTATGGCTACACCTTC. It translates to CASSSRVTGSYGYTF. The chain has TRBV5-1 and TRBJ1-2, with 7 bases aligning to TRBD1. CDR1 and CDR2 (germline): SGHRS, YFSETQ. Germline trimming cut 3 bases from V and 4 bases from J; bases unmatched to any gene: 9. The CDR3 totals 15 residues.

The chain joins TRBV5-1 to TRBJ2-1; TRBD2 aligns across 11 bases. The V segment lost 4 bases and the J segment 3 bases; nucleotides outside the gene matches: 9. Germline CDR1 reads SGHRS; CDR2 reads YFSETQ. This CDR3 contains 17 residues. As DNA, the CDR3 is TGCGCCAGCAGCCCGGTCTCGGGGACTAGCGGCTACAATGAGCAGTTCTTC. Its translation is CASSPVSGTSGYNEQFF. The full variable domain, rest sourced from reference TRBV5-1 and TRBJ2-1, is KAGVTQTPRYLIKTRGQQVTLSCSPISGHRSVSWYQQTPGQGLQFLFEYFSETQRNKGNFPGRFSGRQFSNSRSEMNVSTLELGDSALYLCASSPVSGTSGYNEQFFGPGTRLTVL.

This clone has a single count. CDR3 loop: CASSEGDRGGGETQYF. The CDR3 DNA reads as TGTGCCAGTAGTGAGGGTGACAGGGGAGGTGGGGAGACCCAGTACTTC. J is TRBJ2-5 and V is TRBV19, with 8 bases lining up with TRBD1. The CDR3 runs to 16 residues. Unmatched junction bases numbered 13, after V lost 5 bases and J lost 5 bases. From germline, CDR1 is LNHDA and CDR2 SQIVND (reference sequence).

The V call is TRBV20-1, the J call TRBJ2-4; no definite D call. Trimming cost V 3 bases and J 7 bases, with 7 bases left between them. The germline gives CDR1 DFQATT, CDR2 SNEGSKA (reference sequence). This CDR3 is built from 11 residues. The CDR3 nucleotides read TGCAGTGCTAGCCCCGTGAACATTCAGTACTTC. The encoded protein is CSASPVNIQYF.

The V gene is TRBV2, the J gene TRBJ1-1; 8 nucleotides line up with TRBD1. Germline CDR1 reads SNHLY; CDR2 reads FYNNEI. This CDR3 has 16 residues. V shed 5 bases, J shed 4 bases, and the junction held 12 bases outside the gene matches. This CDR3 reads CASSLRTGRSGTEAFF. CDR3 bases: TGTGCCAGCAGTCTCCGGACAGGGAGGTCGGGCACTGAAGCTTTCTTT.

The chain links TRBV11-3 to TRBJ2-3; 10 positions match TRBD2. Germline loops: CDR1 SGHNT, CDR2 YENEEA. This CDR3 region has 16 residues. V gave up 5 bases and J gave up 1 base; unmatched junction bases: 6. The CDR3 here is CASSLSGRVGTDTQYF. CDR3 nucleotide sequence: TGTGCCAGCAGCCTCAGCGGGAGGGTGGGCACAGATACGCAGTATTTT. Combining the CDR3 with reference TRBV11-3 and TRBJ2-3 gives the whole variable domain EAGVVQSPRYKIIEKKQPVAFWCNPISGHNTLYWYLQNLGQGPELLIRYENEEAVDDSQLPKDRFSAERLKGVDSTLKIQPAELGDSAVYLCASSLSGRVGTDTQYFGPGTRLTVL.

The CDR3 is CASLPDSSYNEQFF. As DNA, the CDR3 is TGTGCCAGCTTGCCGGACAGCTCCTACAATGAGCAGTTCTTC. This chain uses TRBV28 with TRBJ2-1, with D possibly being TRBD1 (6 bases). The CDR3 extends over 14 amino acids. The V gene lost 8 bases and the J gene lost 0 bases, with 11 bases spanning the gap. The germline V gene encodes CDR1 MDHEN and CDR2 SYDVKM.

In DNA, the CDR3 is TGTGCCAGCAGCTTAGCTGGGGGGGACGAGCAGTACTTC. This translates into CASSLAGGDEQYF. The chain has TRBV7-7 and TRBJ2-7, with 7 bases matching TRBD2. V lost 0 bases and J lost 5; bases outside the gene matches: 1. The CDR3 contains 13 residues. The germline V gene has CDR1 SSHAT and CDR2 FNYEAQ (reference sequence).

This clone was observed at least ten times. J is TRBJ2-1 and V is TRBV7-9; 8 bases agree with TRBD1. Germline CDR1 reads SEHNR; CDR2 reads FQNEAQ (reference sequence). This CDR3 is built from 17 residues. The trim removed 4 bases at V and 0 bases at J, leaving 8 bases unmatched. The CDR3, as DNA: TGTGCCAGCAGCTCAGGGGGCGCGGGCATCTCCTACAATGAGCAGTTCTTC. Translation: CASSSGGAGISYNEQFF.

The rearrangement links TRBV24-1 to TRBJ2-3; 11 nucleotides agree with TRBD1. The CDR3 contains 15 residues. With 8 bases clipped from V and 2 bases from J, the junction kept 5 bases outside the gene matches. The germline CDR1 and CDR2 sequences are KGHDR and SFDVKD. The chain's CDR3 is CATTPGQGATDTQYF. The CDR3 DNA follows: TGTGCCACCACCCCTGGACAGGGGGCCACAGATACGCAGTATTTT.

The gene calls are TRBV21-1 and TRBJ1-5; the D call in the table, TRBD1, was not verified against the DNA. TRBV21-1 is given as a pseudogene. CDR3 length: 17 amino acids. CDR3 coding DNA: TGTGCCAGCAGCAGACACAGGGGACGGGGAGGCAATCAGCCCCAGCATTTT. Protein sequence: CASSRHRGRGGNQPQHF.

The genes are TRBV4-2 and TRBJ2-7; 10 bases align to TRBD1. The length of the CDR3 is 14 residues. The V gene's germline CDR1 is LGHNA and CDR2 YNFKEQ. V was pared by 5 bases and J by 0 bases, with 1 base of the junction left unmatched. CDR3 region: CASSWDRGSYEQYF. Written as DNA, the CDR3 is TGTGCCAGCAGCTGGGACAGGGGCTCCTACGAGCAGTACTTC.

The CDR3: CSVEGQKRYEQYF. CDR3 coding DNA: TGCAGCGTTGAAGGCCAGAAACGCTACGAGCAGTACTTC. The rearrangement joins TRBV29-1 to TRBJ2-7; D is uncertain. Trimming took 1 base from V and 3 from J, leaving 10 bases between them. This CDR3 spans 13 amino acids. The germline CDR1 and CDR2 sequences are SQVTM and ANQGSEA.

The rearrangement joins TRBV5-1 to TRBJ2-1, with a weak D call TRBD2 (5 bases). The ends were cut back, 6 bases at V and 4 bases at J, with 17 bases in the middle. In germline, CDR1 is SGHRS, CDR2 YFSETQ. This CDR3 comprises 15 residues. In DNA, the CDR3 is TGCGCCAGCATACTTAACGGGGAAGGGTACAATGAGCAGTTCTTC. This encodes CASILNGEGYNEQFF.

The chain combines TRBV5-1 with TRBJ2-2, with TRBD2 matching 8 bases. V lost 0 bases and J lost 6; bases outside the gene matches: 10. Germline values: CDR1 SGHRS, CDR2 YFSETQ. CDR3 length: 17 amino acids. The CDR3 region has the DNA TGCGCCAGCAGCTTGGTGACAGGAGCGGGGGCCCCCGGGGAGCTGTTTTTT. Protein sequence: CASSLVTGAGAPGELFF. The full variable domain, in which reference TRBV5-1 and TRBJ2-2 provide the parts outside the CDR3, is KAGVTQTPRYLIKTRGQQVTLSCSPISGHRSVSWYQQTPGQGLQFLFEYFSETQRNKGNFPGRFSGRQFSNSRSEMNVSTLELGDSALYLCASSLVTGAGAPGELFFGEGSRLTVL.

For the CDR3, the DNA is TGTGCCACCAGTGATCCCCCATATACGCAGTATTTT. Encoded protein: CATSDPPYTQYF. V usage is TRBV24-1 and J usage is TRBJ2-3; D call uncertain. The CDR3 loop spans 12 amino acids. V dropped 3 bases and J dropped 7 bases, with 7 bases sitting between them. In germline, CDR1 is KGHDR, CDR2 SFDVKD.

In DNA, the CDR3 is TGTGCCAGCAGCTTGGATACAGGGCCCGGGGCCAACGTCCTGACTTTC. This gives the protein CASSLDTGPGANVLTF. The chain uses TRBV7-2 and TRBJ2-6, with a weak D call TRBD1 (6 bases). The CDR3 extends over 16 amino acids. Germline V lookup: CDR1 SGHTA, CDR2 FQGNSA. V was cut by 3 bases and J by 4 bases, with 13 bases left in between.

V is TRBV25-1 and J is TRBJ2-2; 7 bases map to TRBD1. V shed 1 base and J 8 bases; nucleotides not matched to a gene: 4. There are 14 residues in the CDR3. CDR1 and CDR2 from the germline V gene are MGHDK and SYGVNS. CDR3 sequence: CASSELGQIGELFF. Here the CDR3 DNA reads TGTGCCAGCAGTGAATTGGGACAGATTGGGGAGCTGTTTTTT.

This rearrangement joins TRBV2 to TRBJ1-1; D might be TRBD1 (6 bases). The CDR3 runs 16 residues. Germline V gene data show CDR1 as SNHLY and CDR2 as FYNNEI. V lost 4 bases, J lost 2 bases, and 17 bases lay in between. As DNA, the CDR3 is TGTGCCAGCAGTGCGTACAGGGCACGGGTTAACACTGAAGCTTTCTTT. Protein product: CASSAYRARVNTEAFF.

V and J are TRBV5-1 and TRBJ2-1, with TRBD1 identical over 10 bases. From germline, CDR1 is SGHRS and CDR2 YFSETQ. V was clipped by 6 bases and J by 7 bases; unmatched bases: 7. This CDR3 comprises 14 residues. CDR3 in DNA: TGCGCCAGCACCCCGGACAGGGGGACAAATGAGCAGTTCTTC. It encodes CASTPDRGTNEQFF.

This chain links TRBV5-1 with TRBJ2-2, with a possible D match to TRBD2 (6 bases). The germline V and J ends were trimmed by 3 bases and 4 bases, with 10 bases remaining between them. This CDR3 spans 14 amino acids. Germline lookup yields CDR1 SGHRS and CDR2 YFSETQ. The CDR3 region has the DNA TGCGCCAGCAGCTACACGACTAGCACCGGGGAGCTGTTTTTT. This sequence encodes CASSYTTSTGELFF.